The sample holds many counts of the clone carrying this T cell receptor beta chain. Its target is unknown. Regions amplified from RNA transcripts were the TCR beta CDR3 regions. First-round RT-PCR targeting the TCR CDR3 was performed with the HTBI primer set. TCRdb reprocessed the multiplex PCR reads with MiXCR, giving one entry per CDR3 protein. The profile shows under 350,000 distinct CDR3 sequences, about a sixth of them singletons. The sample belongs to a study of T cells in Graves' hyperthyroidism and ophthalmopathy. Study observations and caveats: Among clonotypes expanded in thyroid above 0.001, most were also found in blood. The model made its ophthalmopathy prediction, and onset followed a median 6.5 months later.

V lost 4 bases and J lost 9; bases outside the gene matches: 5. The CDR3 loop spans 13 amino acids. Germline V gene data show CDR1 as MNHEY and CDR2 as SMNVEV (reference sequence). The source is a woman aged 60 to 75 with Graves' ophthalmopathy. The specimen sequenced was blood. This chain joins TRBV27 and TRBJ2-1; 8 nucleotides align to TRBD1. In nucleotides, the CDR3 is TGTGCCAGCAGTTGGCCAGGGGGCAGTGAGCAGTTCTTC. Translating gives CASSWPGGSEQFF.